This TCR beta chain was sequenced in a study of T cell responses to AZD1222 COVID-19 vaccine. Looking at the study overall: Researchers grouped second doses given at about 4 or about 12 weeks into one pool.

As for this clone: Its target is not known.

General study findings and limits: Once two AZD1222 doses were given, Spike-specific TCR breadth and depth went up. Only a handful of people who got AZD1222 tested seropositive at baseline. A mostly white British donor set with more females was recruited, and clonal diversity was possibly underestimated.

Method: immunoSEQ multiplex PCR; TCRdb's copy keeps in-frame clones and lacks some. The sample holds 110,000 to 150,000 clones, about 90% seen once. Per germline, CDR1 SGHVS and CDR2 FQNEAQ. The CDR3 runs to 15 residues. The V end lost 5 bases, the J end lost 5 bases, and 15 bases lay between the germline ends. The sequencing used peripheral blood, collected on day 0 of AZD1222 vaccination. The receptor was derived from an adult in good health. The V call is TRBV7-8, the J call TRBJ2-2, with TRBD1 as a possible D gene (6 bases). The CDR3 spells CASSRNRVQTGELFF. The CDR3 nucleotides read TGTGCCAGCAGCCGTAACAGGGTGCAAACCGGGGAGCTGTTTTTT.